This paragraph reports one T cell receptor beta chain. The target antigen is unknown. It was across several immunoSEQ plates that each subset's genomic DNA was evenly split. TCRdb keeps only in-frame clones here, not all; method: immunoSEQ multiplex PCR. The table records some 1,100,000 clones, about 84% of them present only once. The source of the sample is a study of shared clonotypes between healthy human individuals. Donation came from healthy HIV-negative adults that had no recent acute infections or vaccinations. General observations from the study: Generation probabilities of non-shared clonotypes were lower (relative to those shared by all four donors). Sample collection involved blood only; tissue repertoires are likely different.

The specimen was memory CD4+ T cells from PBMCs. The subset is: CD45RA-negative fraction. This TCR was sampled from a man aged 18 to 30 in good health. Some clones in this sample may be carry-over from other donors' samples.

CDR3 sequence reads: CASSPRLMSIDGYTF. For the CDR3, the DNA is TGTGCCAGCTCACCACGTTTAATGTCGATTGATGGCTACACCTTC. The rearrangement uses TRBV18 and TRBJ1-2; no definite D call. CDR3 size: 15 residues. Between the trimmed V and J ends, which lost 1 base and 6 bases, there was a span of 15 bases. The germline gives CDR1 KGHSH, CDR2 LQKENI.